The 11 T cell receptor beta chains reported below all come from one sample, sequenced in a study of human T cells and chemical hapten exposure. Stated time point: pre-sensitization, week 0. Documented treatment: therapeutic diphenylcyclopropenone sensitization with weekly scalp DPC. TCRdb reprocessed the RACE reads with MiXCR, giving one entry per CDR3 protein. The sample shows more than 70,000 distinct CDR3 sequences, 7.5% to 9.5% of them seen only once. The specimen comprised whole blood, sampled in connection with sensitization to the hapten diphenylcyclopropenone (DPC). The receptors here all came from a man aged 35 to 55 with alopecia areata. Some clones in this sample may be carry-over from other donors' samples.

V usage is TRBV25-1 and J usage is TRBJ1-2; the D is unclear. The V gene's germline CDR1 is MGHDK and CDR2 SYGVNS. This CDR3 region has 13 residues. V lost 3 bases, J lost 4 bases, and 9 bases lay in between. CDR3 bases: TGTGCCAGCAGTGACGAACCTGCCTATGGCTACACCTTC. Amino acid sequence: CASSDEPAYGYTF.

The chain joins TRBV15 to TRBJ2-7, with 9 bases aligning to TRBD2. This CDR3 region has 14 residues. The trim removed 1 base at V and 6 bases at J, leaving 4 bases unmatched. Per germline, CDR1 LNHNV and CDR2 YYDKDF (reference sequence). The CDR3 nucleotides read TGTGCCACCAGCAGAGGGACTAGCGCCTCCGAGCAGTACGTC. Protein sequence: CATSRGTSASEQYV.

In its sample, this clonotype was seen a few times. The chain joins TRBV7-9 to TRBJ2-2; D gene unclear. This CDR3 contains 12 residues. Germline values: CDR1 SEHNR, CDR2 FQNEAQ (reference sequence). Between the trimmed V and J ends, which lost 2 bases and 12 bases, there was a span of 10 bases. DNA of the CDR3: TGTGCCAGCAGCTTAAGGCGAGAACAGCTGTTTTTT. Translated: CASSLRREQLFF.

This clonotype was found many times. This chain links TRBV29-1 with TRBJ2-1, with 7 bases aligning to TRBD2. Germline assignment: CDR1 SQVTM and CDR2 ANQGSEA. V was pared by 6 bases and J by 9 bases, with 14 bases of the junction left unmatched. The CDR3 extends over 14 amino acids. CDR3 protein: CSVTTSPGDGEQFF. The CDR3 DNA sequence: TGCAGCGTGACGACTAGCCCGGGTGACGGTGAGCAGTTCTTC.

J is TRBJ2-3 and V is TRBV5-6, with 7 bases identical to TRBD2. The trim removed 1 base at V and 10 bases at J, leaving 12 bases unmatched. The CDR3 has 15 residues. The germline V gene has CDR1 SGHDT and CDR2 YYEEEE. CDR3 DNA: TGTGCCAGCAGCTTGAATGGGAGGGCCGGCGTTCCGCAGTATTTT. Its translation: CASSLNGRAGVPQYF.

The genes are TRBV24-1 and TRBJ2-1; 10 nucleotides agree with TRBD2. V trimming: 9 bases; J trimming: 0 bases; junction bases outside the gene matches: 4. Germline V gene data show CDR1 as KGHDR and CDR2 as SFDVKD. There are 15 residues in the CDR3. The CDR3 loop reads CATHSGRSSYNEQFF. CDR3 coding DNA: TGTGCCACCCATAGCGGGAGGTCCTCCTACAATGAGCAGTTCTTC.

This clonotype has at least ten counts. The gene calls are TRBV18 and TRBJ2-3; TRBD1 is a possible D gene (6 bases). CDR1 and CDR2 from the germline V gene are KGHSH and LQKENI. The V end lost 5 bases, the J end lost 0 bases, and 21 bases lay between the germline ends. The CDR3 length is 18 residues. CDR3 amino acids: CASSSTGMWLPSTDTQYF. The CDR3 DNA reads TGTGCCAGCTCATCAACAGGGATGTGGCTCCCTAGCACAGATACGCAGTATTTT.

This clonotype was seen ten or more times. This rearrangement joins TRBV5-1 to TRBJ2-7, with D perhaps matching TRBD1 (5 bases). Germline lookup yields CDR1 SGHRS and CDR2 YFSETQ. V lost 4 bases and J lost 4, with 15 bases in between. This CDR3 comprises 14 residues. The CDR3 coding sequence is TGCGCCAGCAGCCTCGCAGGGCAGCAGTACGAGCAGTACTTC. Its protein product is CASSLAGQQYEQYF.

This clonotype was counted a few times. The chain joins TRBV18 to TRBJ2-3; 14 nucleotides agree with TRBD2. This CDR3 is built from 17 residues. After removal of 6 bases from V and 13 bases from J, the junction contained 18 bases not matched to a gene. Looked up from germline, CDR1 is KGHSH and CDR2 is LQKENI. CDR3 protein: CASSSLVVGTSGSTEYF. The CDR3 DNA reads TGTGCCAGCTCGTCGCTAGTCGTGGGGACTAGCGGGAGTACTGAGTATTTT.

This clonotype was counted many times. The chain carries TRBV11-2 and TRBJ1-4, with D unresolved. Trimming left V 5 bases short and J 5 bases short, with 15 bases between. The CDR3 loop spans 15 amino acids. From germline, CDR1 is SGHAT and CDR2 FQNNGV. The CDR3, as DNA: TGTGCCAGCAGCCAGATGGGTTACTCCAATGAAAAACTGTTTTTT. Translation gives CASSQMGYSNEKLFF.

V usage is TRBV11-3 and J usage is TRBJ2-5; TRBD2 agrees at 10 bases. The J segment lost 5 bases and the V segment lost 1 base, leaving 7 bases of the junction unmatched. This CDR3 is 16 amino acids long. Germline V lookup: CDR1 SGHNT, CDR2 YENEEA. CDR3 region: CASSLVPSGSGETQYF. CDR3 bases: TGTGCCAGCAGCTTAGTGCCTAGCGGGAGCGGCGAGACCCAGTACTTC.